A single T cell receptor beta chain is shown here with its context. Antigen specificity is unknown. The sample comes from a study of blood T cells in healthy people across ages. Study observations and caveats: TCR beta diversity per million T cells fell roughly linearly with age.

This CDR3 is built from 16 residues. Germline CDR1 MNHNY, CDR2 SVGAGI (reference sequence). Trimming cost V 0 bases and J 0 bases, with 9 bases left between them. The authors ran a second PCR of about 6 to 11 cycles using a sample-barcoded 5' primer and a J-beta primer mix. TCRdb independently ran MiXCR on the 5' RACE reads; one entry per CDR3 protein. The sample consists of roughly 800,000 distinct CDR3 sequences, approximately 25% of them appearing once. These data were also reused for a study on T cells of mothers and their children.

The sequence came from a boy between 5 and 17 years old in good health. Material: blood. The chain employs TRBV6-6 and TRBJ2-1; D is undetermined. This chain's CDR3 is CASSYSVRASYNEQFF. DNA for the CDR3: TGTGCCAGCAGTTACTCGGTACGGGCCTCCTACAATGAGCAGTTCTTC.